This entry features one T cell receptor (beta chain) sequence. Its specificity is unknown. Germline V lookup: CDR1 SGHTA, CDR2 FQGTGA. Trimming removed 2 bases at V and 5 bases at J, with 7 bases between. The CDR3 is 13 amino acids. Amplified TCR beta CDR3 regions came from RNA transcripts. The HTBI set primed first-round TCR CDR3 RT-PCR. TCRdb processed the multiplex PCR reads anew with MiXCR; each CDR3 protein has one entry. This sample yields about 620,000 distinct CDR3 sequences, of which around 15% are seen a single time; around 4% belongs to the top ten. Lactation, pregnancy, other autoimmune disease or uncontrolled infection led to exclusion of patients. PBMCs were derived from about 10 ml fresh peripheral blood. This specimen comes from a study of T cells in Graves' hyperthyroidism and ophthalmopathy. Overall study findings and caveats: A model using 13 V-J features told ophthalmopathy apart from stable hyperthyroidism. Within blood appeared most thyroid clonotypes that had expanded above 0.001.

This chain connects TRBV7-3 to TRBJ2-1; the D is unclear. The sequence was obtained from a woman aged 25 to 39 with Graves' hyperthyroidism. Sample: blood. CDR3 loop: CASSLYEDNEQFF. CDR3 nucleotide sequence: TGTGCCAGCAGCTTATACGAGGACAATGAGCAGTTCTTC. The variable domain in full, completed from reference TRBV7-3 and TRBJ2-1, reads GAGVSQTPSNKVTEKGKYVELRCDPISGHTALYWYRQSLGQGPEFLIYFQGTGAADDSGLPNDRFFAVRPEGSVSTLKIQRTERGDSAVYLCASSLYEDNEQFFGPGTRLTVL.